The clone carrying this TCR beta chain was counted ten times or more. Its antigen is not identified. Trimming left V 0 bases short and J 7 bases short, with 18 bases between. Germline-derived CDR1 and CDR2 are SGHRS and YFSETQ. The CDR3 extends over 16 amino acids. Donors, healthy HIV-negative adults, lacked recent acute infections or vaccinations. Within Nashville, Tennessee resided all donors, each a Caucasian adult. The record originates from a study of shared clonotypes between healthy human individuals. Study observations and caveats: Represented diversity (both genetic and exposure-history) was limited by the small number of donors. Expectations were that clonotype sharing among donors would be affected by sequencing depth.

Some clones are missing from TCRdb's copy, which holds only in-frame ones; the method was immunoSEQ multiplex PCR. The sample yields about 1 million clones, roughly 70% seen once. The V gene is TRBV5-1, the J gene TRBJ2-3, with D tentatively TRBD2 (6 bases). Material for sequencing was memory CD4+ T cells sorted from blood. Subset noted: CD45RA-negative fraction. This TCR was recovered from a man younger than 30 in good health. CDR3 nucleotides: TGCGCCAGCAGCTTGGGCCCGTTGGGACTTAGCTATACGCAGTATTTT. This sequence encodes CASSLGPLGLSYTQYF.